Listed here is a single TCR beta chain. The clone's antigen remains unknown. No qualities accompany the bases; no much larger clone lies one base away. The entry originates in a study of T cells after yellow fever vaccination (dated by TCRdb to between 2018 and 2020). About the full investigation: Libraries from fractions with low cell numbers were prepared with the SMART-Seq v4 Ultra Low Input RNA kit. Blood samples were taken at several timepoints before and after primary and secondary immunization, and bulk PBMC replicates and cell subsets were isolated. Bulk TCR alpha and beta repertoires were sequenced longitudinally to track T-cell clones before and after primary and booster YFV17D yellow fever vaccination. The cohort comprised two healthy male donors, one aged 18 to 30 and one aged 30 to 40 years. The paper's findings and limits, for the study overall: A small share of clonotypes was detected in both CD4 and CD8 compartments, with the overlap likely arising from convergent recombination. The secondary T-cell response was found to be weaker but faster than the primary response, with a peak reached on day 5 rather than on day 15. Most clones expanded after primary vaccination (around 97% of CD4 and roughly 88% of CD8) were re-detected after the booster, suggesting that broad memory maintenance occurred. Computational filtering was required because FACS-sorted repertoires could contain abundant contaminating clonotypes from the bulk population. Because the study included only a couple of donors, the extent to which the findings can be generalized is limited.

TCR cDNA was synthesized by 5'RACE template switching, which introduced a universal primer site and unique molecular identifiers. cDNA synthesis was primed from both the TCR alpha and TCR beta constant segments. Libraries were amplified in two PCR steps, with sample barcodes and sequencing adapters added in the second step. Sequencing of libraries was done on Illumina HiSeq 2500 (2x100 bp) or NovaSeq (2x150 bp). On the study's bioinformatics: MIGEC handled demultiplexing of reads and collapsing into UMI consensus sequences, while MiXCR performed V(D)J alignment. Clonotypes responding to the vaccine were identified with edgeR on replicate PBMC samples, with the criteria of FDR below 0.01 and a log2 fold change above 5 up to day 15. CD4 or CD8 identity was assigned to each bulk clonotype according to whether the clonotype was present at higher abundance in the sequenced CD4 repertoire or the sequenced CD8 repertoire. In TCRdb, the public reads were trimmed at Q25 with fastp and aligned with MiXCR, with productive beta chains retained. CDR3 protein duplicates are merged, each entry listing the most common genes and DNA. TCRdb, rather than the study authors, made the V and J calls. This sample comprises hundreds of thousands of distinct CDR3 sequences, around a tenth of them detected only once. Less than 20% of the sample lies in the top ten.

There are 13 amino acids in the CDR3, from cysteine to phenylalanine inclusive. The sequence is cut down to CDR3 DNA, 39 bases in frame from base 1. Via the germline V gene, CDR1 is SGHRS and CDR2 YFSETQ. The germline ends are 11 bases apart after V is trimmed by 6 bases and J by 1 base. Per the publication, the treatment or condition label means: live attenuated yellow fever vaccine strain. Two biological replicates of bulk PBMCs were collected at each blood-draw timepoint. A standard Ficoll-Paque protocol was used to isolate PBMCs from peripheral blood. TriZol was used to extract RNA from bulk PBMCs, from CD4 and CD8 fractions, and from dextramer-positive and dextramer-negative fractions.

The source of this sequence is a man aged 18-30 years who received the YFV17D yellow fever vaccine. The chain is assembled from TRBV5-1 and TRBJ2-7; the D gene cannot be resolved reliably. This sample comprised PBMCs, obtained on the day of the first yellow fever vaccination. The nucleotide sequence reads as follows: TGCGCCAGCACCACTGCACCGTCCTACGAGCAGTACTTC. It translates to CASTTAPSYEQYF.